This is a list of T cell receptor beta chains from one sample in a study of CD8 T cells in ankylosing spondylitis. TCRdb reanalysed the 5' RACE reads using MiXCR and keeps one entry per CDR3 protein. In the table there are about 800,000 distinct CDR3 sequences, 10% to 15% of which are singletons. The sequencing input was blood, either unsorted or a sorted T cell fraction (not recorded which). These receptors all come from a male donor with ankylosing spondylitis. CDR3s include the opening cysteine and the closing phenylalanine or tryptophan. D genes are given only for firm matches.

d_gene: NA
v_gene: TRBV2
CDR3aa: CAIDQGPGRRKLFF

d_gene: NA
v_gene: TRBV5-1
CDR3aa: CASSLDQLGTQYF

d_gene: NA
v_gene: TRBV7-9
CDR3aa: CASSSRAPRPNNEQFF

d_gene: TRBD1
v_gene: TRBV15
CDR3aa: CATSTGTGSEKLFF

d_gene: NA
v_gene: TRBV28
CDR3aa: CASSPWGGGKPQHF

d_gene: NA
v_gene: TRBV5-1
CDR3aa: CASTQGTANTEAFF

d_gene: TRBD2
v_gene: TRBV19
CDR3aa: CASSWASGSRTDTQYF

d_gene: TRBD1
v_gene: TRBV11-1
CDR3aa: CASSLLGTGAFGVTEQFF

d_gene: NA
v_gene: TRBV6-2/TRBV6-3
CDR3aa: CASTTLHRRAYNEQFF

d_gene: NA
v_gene: TRBV20-1
CDR3aa: CSARDLVKPTGANVLTF

d_gene: TRBD1
v_gene: TRBV5-1
CDR3aa: CASSLDRGQYVYEQYF

d_gene: TRBD2
v_gene: TRBV20-1
CDR3aa: CSARELAGAWTGELFF

d_gene: TRBD2
v_gene: TRBV6-1
CDR3aa: CASRSTPGLAYNEQFF

d_gene: NA
v_gene: TRBV18
CDR3aa: CASSPTKERQPQHF

d_gene: NA
v_gene: TRBV6-2/TRBV6-3
CDR3aa: CASSYPGTRVSEQFF

d_gene: NA
v_gene: TRBV24-1
CDR3aa: CATSGSTLTGELFF

d_gene: TRBD2
v_gene: TRBV24-1
CDR3aa: CATSDPRGSTDTQYF

d_gene: NA
v_gene: TRBV29-1
CDR3aa: CSVASIRGPQAQYF

d_gene: TRBD1
v_gene: TRBV27
CDR3aa: CASSYRRQGPVEQFF

d_gene: NA
v_gene: TRBV6-2/TRBV6-3
CDR3aa: CASSYQFGDTQYF

d_gene: NA
v_gene: TRBV18
CDR3aa: CASSPAGPKGNTEAFF

d_gene: NA
v_gene: TRBV7-9
CDR3aa: CASSQIPTGRIESPLHF